One T cell receptor (beta chain) is described in this entry. Antigen unknown. Stated time point: sample taken at primary tumor resection. Unsorted samples of tumor, nontumor lung or frozen PBMC had their whole RNA sequenced. The data originate from a study of spatial heterogeneity in lung cancer. About the research overall: Each distinct TCR and UMI combination averaged more than ten appearances in raw reads.

Study findings and constraints: The recorded estimate of tumor T cell coverage is around 7% for alpha chains and approximately 12% for beta chains. For expanded intratumoral alpha and beta TCRs, counts tracked tumor mutation counts.

Each TCR cDNA molecule carried a unique molecular identifier. One entry per CDR3 protein results from TCRdb running MiXCR on the 5' RACE reads. The sample records about 24,000 distinct CDR3 sequences, around 10% being singletons. The sequencing here drew on lung tumor tissue, taken at surgery. This sequence originates from a male donor with early-stage non-small cell lung cancer.

CDR3 in amino acids: CSVSVDTQYF. CDR3 coding DNA: TGCAGCGTCTCGGTGGATACGCAGTATTTT. The rearrangement joins TRBV29-1 to TRBJ2-3; D remains unclear. Per germline, CDR1 SQVTM and CDR2 ANQGSEA. The CDR3 is 10 amino acids. Between the trimmed V and J ends, which lost 6 bases and 6 bases, there was a span of 7 bases.